This is a list of T cell receptor beta chains from one sample in a study of Graves' ophthalmopathy and Graves' hyperthyroidism. One entry per CDR3 protein, called by TCRdb with MiXCR from the multiplex PCR reads. The sample includes about 420,000 distinct CDR3 sequences, around 21% of them seen just once. The sequenced sample consisted of peripheral blood. These TCRs come from a woman between 18 and 29 years old with stable Graves' hyperthyroidism. CDR3s include the opening cysteine and the closing phenylalanine or tryptophan. Each record gives: D gene, clone size, J gene, V gene, CDR3 protein, CDR3 DNA. D genes are given only for firm matches. The size field is filled for only some rows; it gives once, few, many or a size class.

TRBD1 many TRBJ2-5 TRBV12-3/TRBV12-4 CASSPDRGLPSVETQYF TGTGCCAGCAGCCCGGACAGGGGGCTACCCTCGGTAGAGACCCAGTACTTC
- many TRBJ2-2 TRBV28 CASSTIGNTGELFF TGTGCCAGCAGTACCATCGGGAACACCGGGGAGCTGTTTTTT
- - TRBJ2-2 TRBV6-4 CVSSTPLTGRAQAGELFF TGTGTCAGCAGTACACCACTCACAGGGAGAGCTCAGGCCGGGGAGCTGTTTTTT
- - TRBJ2-5 TRBV6-1 CASSEVGGETQYF TGTGCCAGCAGTGAAGTGGGGGGAGAGACCCAGTACTTC
- - TRBJ1-5 TRBV2 CASSVAASNQPQHF TGTGCCAGCAGTGTGGCAGCAAGCAATCAGCCCCAGCATTTT
TRBD2 many TRBJ2-5 TRBV11-2 CASSLLARRLAGGRETQYF TGTGCCAGCAGCTTATTGGCTCGGAGACTAGCGGGAGGCCGGGAGACCCAGTACTTC
- many TRBJ1-5 TRBV19 CASRLRRRSRPQHF TGTGCCAGTAGACTAAGACGTAGAAGCCGGCCCCAGCATTTT
TRBD1 many TRBJ2-7 TRBV12-3/TRBV12-4 CASSLRQGLEEQYF TGTGCCAGCAGTTTGCGACAGGGTCTCGAAGAGCAGTACTTC
- many TRBJ1-2 TRBV15 CATSRDIGALGAHLGYTF TGTGCCACCAGCAGAGATATTGGGGCCTTGGGGGCCCATTTGGGCTACACCTTC
TRBD1 many TRBJ1-2 TRBV7-8 CASSNLQGASYGYTF TGTGCCAGCAGCAACCTACAGGGGGCGAGCTATGGCTACACCTTC
- - TRBJ2-7 TRBV6-1 CASGMNTYDQYF TGTGCCAGCGGCATGAATACCTACGATCAGTACTTC
- many TRBJ2-4 TRBV6-2/TRBV6-3 CASSYRENIQYF TGTGCCAGCAGTTACAGGGAAAACATTCAGTACTTC
- many TRBJ2-2 TRBV12-3/TRBV12-4 CASSFRAVNTGELFF TGTGCCAGCAGTTTCAGGGCAGTTAACACCGGGGAGCTGTTTTTT
- many TRBJ1-5 TRBV11-2 CASSNSGNQPQHF TGTGCCAGCAGCAACTCCGGCAATCAGCCCCAGCATTTT
- - TRBJ1-6 TRBV20-1 CSARDGSRVTYNSPLHF TGCAGTGCTAGAGATGGTTCCAGGGTCACCTATAATTCACCCCTCCACTTT
- many TRBJ1-2 TRBV3-1 CASSPQTAGLHTF TGTGCCAGCAGCCCTCAGACGGCAGGATTGCACACCTTC
- many TRBJ2-2 TRBV7-2 CASSLVSGELFF TGTGCCAGCAGCTTAGTATCCGGGGAGCTGTTTTTT